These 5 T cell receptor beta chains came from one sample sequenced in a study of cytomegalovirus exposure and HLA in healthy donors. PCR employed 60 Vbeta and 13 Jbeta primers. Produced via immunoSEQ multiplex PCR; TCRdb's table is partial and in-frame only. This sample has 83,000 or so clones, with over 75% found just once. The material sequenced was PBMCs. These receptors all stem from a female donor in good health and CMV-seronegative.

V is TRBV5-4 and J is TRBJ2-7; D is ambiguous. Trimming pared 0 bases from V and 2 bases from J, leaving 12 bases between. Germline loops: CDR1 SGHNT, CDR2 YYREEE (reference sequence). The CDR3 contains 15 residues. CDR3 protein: CASSLVPRDTYEQYF. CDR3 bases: TGTGCCAGCAGCTTGGTTCCTAGAGATACCTACGAGCAGTACTTC.

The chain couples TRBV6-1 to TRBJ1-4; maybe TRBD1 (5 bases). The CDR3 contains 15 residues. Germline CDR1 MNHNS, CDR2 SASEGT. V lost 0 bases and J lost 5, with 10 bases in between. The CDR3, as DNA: TGTGCCAGCAGTGAAGCGGGGGGGGTGAATGAAAAACTGTTTTTT. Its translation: CASSEAGGVNEKLFF.

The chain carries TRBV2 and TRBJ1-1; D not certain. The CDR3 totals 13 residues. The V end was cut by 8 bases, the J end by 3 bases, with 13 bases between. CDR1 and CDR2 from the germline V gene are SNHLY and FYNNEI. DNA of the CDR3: TGTGCCAGCGCACTCAAGGGAGACACTGAAGCTTTCTTT. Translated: CASALKGDTEAFF.

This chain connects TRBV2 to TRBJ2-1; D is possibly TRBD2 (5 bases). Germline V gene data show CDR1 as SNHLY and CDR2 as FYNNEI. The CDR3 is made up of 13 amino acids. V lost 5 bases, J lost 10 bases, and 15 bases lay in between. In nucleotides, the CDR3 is TGTGCCAGCAGTTTGGACTCCATGGGGGAGCAGTTCTTC. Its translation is CASSLDSMGEQFF.

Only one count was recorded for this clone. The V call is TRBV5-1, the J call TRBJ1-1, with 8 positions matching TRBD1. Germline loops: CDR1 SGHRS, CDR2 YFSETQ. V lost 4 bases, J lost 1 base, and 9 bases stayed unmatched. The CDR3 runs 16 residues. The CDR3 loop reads CASSRGTGLSNTEAFF. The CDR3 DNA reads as TGCGCCAGCAGCCGAGGGACAGGACTCTCGAACACTGAAGCTTTCTTT. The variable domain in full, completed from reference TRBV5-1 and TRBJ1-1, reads KAGVTQTPRYLIKTRGQQVTLSCSPISGHRSVSWYQQTPGQGLQFLFEYFSETQRNKGNFPGRFSGRQFSNSRSEMNVSTLELGDSALYLCASSRGTGLSNTEAFFGQGTRLTVV.